This TCR beta chain was profiled in a study of T cells after yellow fever vaccination. General study points: The booster response re-showed most primary clones: around 97% CD4, 88% CD8. Weaker in magnitude, the secondary response showed a faster peak on day 5 versus 15. Clonotypes shared by both compartments, CD4 and CD8, made up a small share.

This CDR3 comprises 15 residues. Trimming shortened V by 0 bases and J by 0 bases, and 8 bases separated the two germline ends. Germline V gene data show CDR1 as MGHRA and CDR2 as YSYEKL. Only a few counts were recorded for this clonotype. Its antigen is not known. UMIs and a universal primer site were added when TCR cDNA was made by 5'RACE template switching. MiXCR, run by TCRdb on the 5' RACE reads, gives a single entry per CDR3 protein. The top ten clones hold about 17% of a sample with around 500,000 distinct CDR3 sequences, about a fifth of them seen once. This material consisted of PBMCs, taken about 20 days after the first yellow fever vaccination. The receptor was isolated from a man aged 18-30 years who received the YFV17D yellow fever vaccine. This rearrangement joins TRBV4-1 to TRBJ1-1; unclear D gene. The DNA of the CDR3 is TGCGCCAGCAGCCAAGAGGCCAATCTGAACACTGAAGCTTTCTTT. Translated, it gives CASSQEANLNTEAFF.